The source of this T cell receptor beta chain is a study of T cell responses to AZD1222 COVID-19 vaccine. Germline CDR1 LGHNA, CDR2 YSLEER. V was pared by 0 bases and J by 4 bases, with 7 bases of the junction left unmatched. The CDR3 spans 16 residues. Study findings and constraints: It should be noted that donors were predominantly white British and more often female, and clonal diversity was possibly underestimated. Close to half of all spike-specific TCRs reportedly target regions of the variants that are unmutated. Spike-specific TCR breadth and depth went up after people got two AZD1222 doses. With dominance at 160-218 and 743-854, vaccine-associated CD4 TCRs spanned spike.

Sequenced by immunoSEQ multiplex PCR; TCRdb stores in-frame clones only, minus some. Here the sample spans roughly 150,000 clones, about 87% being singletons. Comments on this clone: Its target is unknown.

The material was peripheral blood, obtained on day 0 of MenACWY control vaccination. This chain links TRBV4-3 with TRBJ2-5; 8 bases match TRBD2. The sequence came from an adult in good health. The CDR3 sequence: CASSQDHREGRETQYF. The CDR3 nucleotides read TGCGCCAGCAGCCAAGATCATCGGGAGGGGCGAGAGACCCAGTACTTC.